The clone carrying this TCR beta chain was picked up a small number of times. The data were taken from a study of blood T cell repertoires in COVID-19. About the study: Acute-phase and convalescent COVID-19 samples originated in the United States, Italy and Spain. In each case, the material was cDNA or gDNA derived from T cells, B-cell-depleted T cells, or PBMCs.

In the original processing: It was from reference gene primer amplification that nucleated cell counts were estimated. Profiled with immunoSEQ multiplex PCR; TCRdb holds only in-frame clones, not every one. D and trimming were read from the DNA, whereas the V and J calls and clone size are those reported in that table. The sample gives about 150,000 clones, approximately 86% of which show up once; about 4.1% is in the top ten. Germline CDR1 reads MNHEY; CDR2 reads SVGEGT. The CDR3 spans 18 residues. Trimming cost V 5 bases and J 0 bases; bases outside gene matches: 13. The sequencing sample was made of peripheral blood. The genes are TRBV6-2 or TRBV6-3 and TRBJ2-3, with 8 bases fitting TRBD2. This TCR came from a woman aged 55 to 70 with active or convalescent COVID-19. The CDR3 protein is CASSRGGLAYFSTDTQYF. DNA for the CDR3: TGTGCCAGCAGTCGCGGCGGACTAGCCTATTTTAGCACAGATACGCAGTATTTT.